This TCR beta chain came from a study of CD8+ T cells in alopecia areata. Looking at the study overall: Each day, treated patients took oral tofacitinib twice, at 5 to 10 mg per dose. Tofacitinib therapy took 6 to 18 months; 6 months off drug came after. Study-wide points: Lesional scalp displayed greater clonality than normal scalp, most notably in alopecia totalis/universalis.

Deletions cut 1 base from V and 4 bases from J, with 19 bases between. The CDR3 extends over 18 amino acids. Germline CDR1 and CDR2: SNHLY and FYNNEI. Individuals with alopecia areata gave both lesional scalp punch biopsies and peripheral blood for collection. Once RNA had been extracted, it was reverse transcribed into cDNA to act as the sequencing template. The data were produced by immunoSEQ multiplex PCR, yet TCRdb's version contains in-frame clones alone and is incomplete. In the table there are 150,000 or so clones, around 55% of which are singletons. Points on this clone: Antigen unknown.

The rearrangement uses TRBV2 and TRBJ2-2; D is uncertain. The source material was CD8+ T cells sorted from blood, sampled at week 0. The TCR originated in a human donor with alopecia areata. In DNA, the CDR3 is TGTGCCAGCAGTGAAGGCCACCGTTACGAACGAATCACCGGGGAGCTGTTTTTT. Its translation: CASSEGHRYERITGELFF.